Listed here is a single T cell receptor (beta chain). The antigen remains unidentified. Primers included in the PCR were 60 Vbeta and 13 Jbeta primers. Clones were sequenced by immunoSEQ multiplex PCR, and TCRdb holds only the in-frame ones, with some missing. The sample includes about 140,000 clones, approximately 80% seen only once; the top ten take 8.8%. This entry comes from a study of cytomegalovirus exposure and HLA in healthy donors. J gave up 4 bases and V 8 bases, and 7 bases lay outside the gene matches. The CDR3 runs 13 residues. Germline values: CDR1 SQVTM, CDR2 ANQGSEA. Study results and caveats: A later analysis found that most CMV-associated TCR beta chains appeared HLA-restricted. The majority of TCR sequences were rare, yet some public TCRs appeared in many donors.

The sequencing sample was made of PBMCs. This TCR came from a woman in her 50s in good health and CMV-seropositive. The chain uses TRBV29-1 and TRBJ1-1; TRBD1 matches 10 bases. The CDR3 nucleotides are TGCAGCCCCCGACAGGGGGCCGGCACTGAAGCTTTCTTT. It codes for CSPRQGAGTEAFF. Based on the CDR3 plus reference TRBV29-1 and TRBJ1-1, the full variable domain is SAVISQKPSRDICQRGTSLTIQCQVDSQVTMMFWYRQQPGQSLTLIATANQGSEATYESGFVIDKFPISRPNLTFSTLTVSNMSPEDSSIYLCSPRQGAGTEAFFGQGTRLTVV.